This TCR beta chain was obtained from a study of T-cell memory formation after mild COVID-19. One entry per CDR3 protein, called by TCRdb with MiXCR from the 5' RACE reads. The data show about 470,000 distinct CDR3 sequences, 15% to 20% seen once. This clonotype appeared many times. CDR1 SGHTA and CDR2 FQGNSA come from the germline V gene. The CDR3 consists of 13 residues. The V and J ends lost 5 bases and 4 bases respectively, with 10 bases between them. The specimen sequenced was PBMCs or a T cell subset sorted from them (not recorded which). This sequence joins TRBV7-2 and TRBJ2-3, with D possibly TRBD1 on 5 matching bases. The TCR comes from an adult woman who had mild COVID-19 (a few samples of this study predate the infection). Cell type and time point are not known. CDR3 sequence reads: CASSLRVADTQYF. The DNA for the CDR3 is TGTGCCAGCAGCCTCAGGGTGGCAGATACGCAGTATTTT.